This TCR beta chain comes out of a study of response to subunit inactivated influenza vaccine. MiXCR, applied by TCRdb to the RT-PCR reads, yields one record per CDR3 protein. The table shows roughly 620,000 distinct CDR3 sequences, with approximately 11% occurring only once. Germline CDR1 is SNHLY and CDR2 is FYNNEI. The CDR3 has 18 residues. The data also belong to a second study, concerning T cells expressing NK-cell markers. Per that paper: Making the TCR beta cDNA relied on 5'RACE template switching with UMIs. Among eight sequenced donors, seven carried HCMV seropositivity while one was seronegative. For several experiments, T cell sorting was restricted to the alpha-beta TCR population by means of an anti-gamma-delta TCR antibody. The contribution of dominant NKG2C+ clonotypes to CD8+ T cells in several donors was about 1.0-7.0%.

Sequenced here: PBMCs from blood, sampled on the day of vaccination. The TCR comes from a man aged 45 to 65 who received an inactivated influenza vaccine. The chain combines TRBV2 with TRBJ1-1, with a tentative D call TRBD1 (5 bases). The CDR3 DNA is TGTACCTTCTGTTTAGCTTCAGGGAGGGGACCGTTGAACACTGAAGCTTTCTTT. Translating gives CTFCLASGRGPLNTEAFF.